These 5 T cell receptor beta chains originate from one sample sequenced in a study of identical twins. TCRdb reprocessed the 5' RACE reads with MiXCR, giving one entry per CDR3 protein. Here the sample spans fewer than 250,000 distinct CDR3 sequences, 6.5% to 9% being singletons. In addition, the sample was reused for a study of yellow fever vaccine responses in identical twins.

Specimen: CD8+ T cells sorted from blood. The source is a young woman in good health.

This clonotype was detected many times. This chain joins TRBV15 and TRBJ2-1; no clear D gene. CDR1 is LNHNV, CDR2 YYDKDF, per germline (reference sequence). The V end was cut by 3 bases, the J end by 0 bases, with 9 bases between. The CDR3 is made up of 15 amino acids. Here the CDR3 DNA reads TGTGCCACCAGCAGGACCCCTAGCTCCTACAATGAGCAGTTCTTC. It is translated as CATSRTPSSYNEQFF.

This clonotype showed up many times. The rearrangement uses TRBV12-3 or TRBV12-4 and TRBJ2-1, with 9 bases aligning to TRBD2. This CDR3 has 17 residues. The trim removed 6 bases at V and 5 bases at J, leaving 14 bases unmatched. The DNA for the CDR3 is TGTGCCAGCAGCTTCTCATTCCTACTAGCGGGTAACAATGAGCAGTTCTTC. As protein: CASSFSFLLAGNNEQFF.

This clonotype was recorded many times. This chain joins TRBV10-3 and TRBJ2-5, with D perhaps matching TRBD1 (5 bases). Germline lookup yields CDR1 ENHRY and CDR2 SYGVKD. Trimming took off 3 bases at V and 3 bases at J, with 5 bases between the two ends. CDR3 length: 12 residues. The CDR3 sequence: CAISDREETQYF. CDR3 nucleotide sequence: TGTGCCATCAGTGACAGGGAAGAGACCCAGTACTTC.

The gene calls are TRBV5-5 and TRBJ2-7, with D possibly TRBD2 on 6 matching bases. Deletions cut 0 bases from V and 5 bases from J, with 12 bases between. The CDR3 totals 14 residues. CDR1 SGHKS and CDR2 YYEKEE come from the germline V gene (reference sequence). The CDR3 bases are TGTGCCAGCAGCTTGGCCAAGCTAGCGAACGAGCAGTACGTC. The encoded protein is CASSLAKLANEQYV.

This clonotype has ten or more counts. The chain joins TRBV7-9 to TRBJ1-4; D remains unclear. Germline V lookup: CDR1 SEHNR, CDR2 FQNEAQ (reference sequence). This CDR3 is 12 amino acids long. Trimming shortened V by 5 bases and J by 7 bases, and 8 bases separated the two germline ends. CDR3 sequence (DNA): TGTGCCAGCAGCCCAGGCCTTGAAAAACTGTTTTTT. Protein product: CASSPGLEKLFF.